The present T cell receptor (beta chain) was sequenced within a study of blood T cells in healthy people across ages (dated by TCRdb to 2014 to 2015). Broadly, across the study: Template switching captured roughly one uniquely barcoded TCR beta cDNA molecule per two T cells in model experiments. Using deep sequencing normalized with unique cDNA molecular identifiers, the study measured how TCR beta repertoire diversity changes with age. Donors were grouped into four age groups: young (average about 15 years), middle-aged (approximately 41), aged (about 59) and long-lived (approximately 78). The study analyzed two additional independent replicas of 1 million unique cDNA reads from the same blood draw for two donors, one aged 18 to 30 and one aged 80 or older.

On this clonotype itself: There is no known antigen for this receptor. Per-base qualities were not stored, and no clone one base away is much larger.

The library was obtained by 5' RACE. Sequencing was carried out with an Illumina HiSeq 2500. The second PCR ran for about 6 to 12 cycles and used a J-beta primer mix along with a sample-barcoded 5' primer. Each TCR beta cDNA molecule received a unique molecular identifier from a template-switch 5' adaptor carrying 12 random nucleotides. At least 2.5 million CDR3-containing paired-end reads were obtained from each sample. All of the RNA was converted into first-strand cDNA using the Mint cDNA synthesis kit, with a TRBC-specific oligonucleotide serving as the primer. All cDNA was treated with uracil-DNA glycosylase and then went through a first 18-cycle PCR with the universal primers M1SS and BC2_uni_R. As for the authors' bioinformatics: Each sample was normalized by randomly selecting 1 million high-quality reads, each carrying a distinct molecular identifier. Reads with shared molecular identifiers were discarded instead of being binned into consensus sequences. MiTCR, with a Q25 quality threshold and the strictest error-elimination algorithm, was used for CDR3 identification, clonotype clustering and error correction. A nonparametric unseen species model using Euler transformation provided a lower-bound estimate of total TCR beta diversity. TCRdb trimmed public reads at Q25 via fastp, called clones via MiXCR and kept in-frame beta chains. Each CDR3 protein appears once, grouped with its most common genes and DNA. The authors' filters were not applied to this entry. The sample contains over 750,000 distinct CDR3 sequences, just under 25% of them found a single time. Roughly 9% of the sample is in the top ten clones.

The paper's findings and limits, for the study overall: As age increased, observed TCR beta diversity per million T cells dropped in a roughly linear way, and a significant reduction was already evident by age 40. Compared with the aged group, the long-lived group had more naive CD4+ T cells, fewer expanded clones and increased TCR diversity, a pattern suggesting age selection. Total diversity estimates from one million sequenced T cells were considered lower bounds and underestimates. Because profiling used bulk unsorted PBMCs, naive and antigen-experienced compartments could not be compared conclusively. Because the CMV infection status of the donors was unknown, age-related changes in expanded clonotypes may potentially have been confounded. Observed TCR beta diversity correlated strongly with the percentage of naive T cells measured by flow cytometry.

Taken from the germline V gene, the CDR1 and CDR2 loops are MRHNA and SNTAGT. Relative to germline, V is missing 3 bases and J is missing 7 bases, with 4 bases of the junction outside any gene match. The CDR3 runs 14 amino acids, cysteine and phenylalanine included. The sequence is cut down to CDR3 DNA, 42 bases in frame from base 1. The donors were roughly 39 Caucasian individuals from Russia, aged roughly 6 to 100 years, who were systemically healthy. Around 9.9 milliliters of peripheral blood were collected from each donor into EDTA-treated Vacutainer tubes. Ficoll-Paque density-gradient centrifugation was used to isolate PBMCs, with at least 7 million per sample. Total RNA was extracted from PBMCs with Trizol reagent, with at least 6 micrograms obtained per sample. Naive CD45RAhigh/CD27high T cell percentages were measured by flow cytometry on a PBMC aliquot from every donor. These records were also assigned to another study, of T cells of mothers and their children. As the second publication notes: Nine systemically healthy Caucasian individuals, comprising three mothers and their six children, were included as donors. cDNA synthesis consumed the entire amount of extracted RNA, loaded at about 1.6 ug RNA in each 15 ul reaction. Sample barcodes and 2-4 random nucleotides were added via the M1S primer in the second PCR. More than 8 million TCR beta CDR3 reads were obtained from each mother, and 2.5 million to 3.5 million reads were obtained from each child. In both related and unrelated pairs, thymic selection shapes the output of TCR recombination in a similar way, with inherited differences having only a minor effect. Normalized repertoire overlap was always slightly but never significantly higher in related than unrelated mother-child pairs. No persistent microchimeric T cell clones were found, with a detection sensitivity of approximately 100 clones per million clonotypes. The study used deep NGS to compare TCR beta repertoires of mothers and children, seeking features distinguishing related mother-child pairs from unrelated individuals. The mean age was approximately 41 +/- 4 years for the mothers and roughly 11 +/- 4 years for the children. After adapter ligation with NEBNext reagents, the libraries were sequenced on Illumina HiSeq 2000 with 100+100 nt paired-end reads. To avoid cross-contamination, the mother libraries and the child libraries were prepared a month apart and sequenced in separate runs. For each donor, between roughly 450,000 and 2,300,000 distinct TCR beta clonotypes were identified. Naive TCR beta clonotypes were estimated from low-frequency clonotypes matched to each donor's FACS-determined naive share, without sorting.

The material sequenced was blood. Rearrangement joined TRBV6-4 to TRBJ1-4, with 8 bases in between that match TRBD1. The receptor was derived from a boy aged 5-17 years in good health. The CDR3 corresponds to CASSEGQGSEKLFF. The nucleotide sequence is TGTGCCAGCAGTGAAGGACAGGGCAGTGAAAAACTGTTTTTT.